This entry concerns a single TCR beta chain. The antigen is undetermined. Per germline, CDR1 LNHDA and CDR2 SQIVND (reference sequence). V gave up 7 bases and J gave up 0 bases; unmatched junction bases: 10. CDR3 size: 18 residues. These data are taken from a study of cytomegalovirus exposure and HLA in healthy donors. General study results and limits: Apparent HLA restriction characterized most CMV-associated TCR beta chains in a later analysis.

The PCR made use of 60 Vbeta and 13 Jbeta primers. The method was immunoSEQ multiplex PCR; TCRdb's version includes in-frame clones alone and lacks a portion of them. The sample lists about 170,000 clones; 80% were seen once. This TCR was recovered from a male donor in good health and CMV-seronegative. Material: PBMCs. The chain carries TRBV19 and TRBJ2-6; 9 bases align to TRBD2. The CDR3 coding sequence is TGTGCCAGTAAGGTAGCGGGGGCCATAAACTCTGGGGCCAACGTCCTGACTTTC. Amino acid sequence: CASKVAGAINSGANVLTF. Combining the CDR3 with reference TRBV19 and TRBJ2-6 gives the whole variable domain DGGITQSPKYLFRKEGQNVTLSCEQNLNHDAMYWYRQDPGQGLRLIYYSQIVNDFQKGDIAEGYSVSREKKESFPLTVTSAQKNPTAFYLCASKVAGAINSGANVLTFGAGSRLTVL.